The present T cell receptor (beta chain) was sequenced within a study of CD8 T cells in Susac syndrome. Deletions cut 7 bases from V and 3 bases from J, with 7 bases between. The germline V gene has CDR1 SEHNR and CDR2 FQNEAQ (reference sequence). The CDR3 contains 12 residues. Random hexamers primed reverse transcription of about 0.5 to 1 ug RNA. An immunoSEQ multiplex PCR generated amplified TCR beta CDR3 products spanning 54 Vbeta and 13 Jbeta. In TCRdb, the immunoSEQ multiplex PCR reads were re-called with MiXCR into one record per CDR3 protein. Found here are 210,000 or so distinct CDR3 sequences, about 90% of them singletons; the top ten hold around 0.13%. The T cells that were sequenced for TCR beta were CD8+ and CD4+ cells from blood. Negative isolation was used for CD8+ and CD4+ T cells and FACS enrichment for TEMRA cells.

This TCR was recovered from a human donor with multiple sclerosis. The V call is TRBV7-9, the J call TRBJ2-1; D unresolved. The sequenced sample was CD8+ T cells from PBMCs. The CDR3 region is CASTHGYNEQFF. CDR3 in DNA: TGTGCCAGCACCCACGGCTACAATGAGCAGTTCTTC. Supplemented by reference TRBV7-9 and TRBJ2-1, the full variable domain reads DTGVSQNPRHKITKRGQNVTFRCDPISEHNRLYWYRQTLGQGPEFLTYFQNEAQLEKSRLLSDRFSAERPKGSFSTLEIQRTEQGDSAMYLCASTHGYNEQFFGPGTRLTVL.